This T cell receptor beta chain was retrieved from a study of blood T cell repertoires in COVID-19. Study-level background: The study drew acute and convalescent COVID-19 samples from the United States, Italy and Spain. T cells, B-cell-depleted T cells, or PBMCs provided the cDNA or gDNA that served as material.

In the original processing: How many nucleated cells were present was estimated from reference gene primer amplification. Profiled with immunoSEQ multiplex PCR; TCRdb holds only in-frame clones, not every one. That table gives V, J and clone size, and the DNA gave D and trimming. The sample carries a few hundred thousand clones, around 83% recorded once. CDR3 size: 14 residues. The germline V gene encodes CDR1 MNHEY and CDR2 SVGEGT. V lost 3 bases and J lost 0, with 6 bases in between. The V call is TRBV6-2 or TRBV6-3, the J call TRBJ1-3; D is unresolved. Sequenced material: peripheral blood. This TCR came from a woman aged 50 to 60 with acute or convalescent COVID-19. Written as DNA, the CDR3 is TGTGCCAGCAGTTATGGCGGCTCTGGAAACACCATATATTTT. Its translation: CASSYGGSGNTIYF.